These 2 T cell receptor beta chains were sequenced from one sample in a study of T-cell reconstitution after alpha-beta-depleted transplantation in children. Study-level findings and limits: T-cell counts and diversity at one year post-transplant came mainly from newly produced T cells.

The TCRbeta library incorporated unique molecular identifiers. One entry per CDR3 protein results from TCRdb running MiXCR on the PCR reads. The sample carries about 290,000 distinct CDR3 sequences, 6% to 10% recorded once. These receptors' targets are unknown. The sequencing here drew on peripheral blood, taken 360 days after TCRalphabeta/CD19-depleted stem cell transplant. The origin of the receptors is a female patient aged 2-15 years who had a stem cell transplant for Fanconi anemia, so the T cells may come from the graft donor.

V gene TRBV7-3 combines with J gene TRBJ2-1; 7 bases are a match to TRBD2. The CDR3 runs 14 residues. Germline V gene data show CDR1 as SGHTA and CDR2 as FQGTGA. Trimming took 5 bases from V and 4 from J; bases not matched to a gene: 5. This CDR3 reads CASSPGGRYNEQFF. The CDR3 DNA reads as TGTGCCAGCAGCCCCGGGGGGAGGTACAATGAGCAGTTCTTC.

The J gene is TRBJ2-2, the V gene TRBV7-8, with D possibly being TRBD1 (5 bases). The length of the CDR3 is 15 residues. The V gene's germline CDR1 is SGHVS and CDR2 FQNEAQ. Trimming pared 4 bases from V and 4 bases from J, leaving 13 bases between. CDR3 loop: CASSSLTVSTGELFF. CDR3 coding DNA: TGTGCCAGCAGCTCGTTGACAGTCTCCACCGGGGAGCTGTTTTTT.